This T cell receptor beta chain was recovered during a study of blood T cell repertoires in COVID-19. Study-wide background: Samples taken during acute and convalescent COVID-19 were collected in the United States, Italy and Spain.

Per the original methods: Estimates of nucleated cell counts were drawn from the amplification of reference gene primers. The method was immunoSEQ multiplex PCR; TCRdb's version includes in-frame clones alone and lacks a portion of them. The D gene and trimming were derived from the DNA, and the V and J assignments and clone size from that table. The sample lists 200,000 to 250,000 clones, around 83% occurring once. Germline V CDR1 and CDR2: SGHRS, YFSETQ. V gave up 8 bases and J gave up 0 bases, with 12 bases separating them. This CDR3 region has 13 residues. The specimen was peripheral blood. The J gene is TRBJ2-7, the V gene TRBV5-1, with D possibly matching TRBD1 (5 bases). This TCR was sampled from a man aged 25-45 years who had recovered from COVID-19. CDR3 sequence reads: CASQTESSYEQYF. Written as DNA, the CDR3 is TGCGCCAGTCAGACAGAGAGCTCCTACGAGCAGTACTTC.